This T cell receptor beta chain was captured by sequencing in a study of CD8 T cells in Susac syndrome. Whole-study results and caveats: An acknowledgment was made by the study that its TCR sequencing and HLA analysis involved relatively few individuals.

The study sequenced TCR beta in blood CD8+ and CD4+ T cells. TEMRA cells were FACS-enriched, while CD8+ and CD4+ T cells were negatively isolated. cDNA came from approximately 0.5 to 1 ug RNA primed by random hexamers. Amplification of TCR beta CDR3 spanned 54 Vbeta and 13 Jbeta via immunoSEQ multiplex PCR. TCRdb re-called the immunoSEQ multiplex PCR reads with MiXCR, one entry per CDR3 protein. This sample yields more than 65,000 distinct CDR3 sequences, of which approximately 94% are seen a single time; about 0.6% belongs to the top ten. This clonotype appeared once. Its antigen is still unknown. With V trimmed by 1 base and J by 4 bases, 2 bases remained unmatched. Germline V gives CDR1 SGHRS, CDR2 YFSETQ. The CDR3 covers 14 residues.

The material sequenced was CD8+ T cells from PBMCs. This receptor was identified in a human donor with multiple sclerosis. The chain combines TRBV5-1 with TRBJ2-5; 9 bases are a match to TRBD2. CDR3 protein: CASSLTREGETQYF. In DNA form, the CDR3 reads TGCGCCAGCAGCTTGACGCGGGAGGGAGAGACCCAGTACTTC.